The sequence of this T cell receptor beta chain was determined in a study of T cell responses to AZD1222 COVID-19 vaccine. Study-level results: Just 5 or 6 AZD1222 recipients tested seropositive at baseline. Repertoire sampling happened only post peak T cell response. In a largely white British group with more females than males, clonal diversity was possibly underestimated.

The CDR3 sequence is 15 residues long. The germline gives CDR1 LGHNT, CDR2 FRNRAP. V lost 2 bases and J lost 7, with 15 bases in between. As regards this clone: Its antigen is currently unknown.

The table came from immunoSEQ multiplex PCR; TCRdb's copy has only in-frame clones and leaves some out. Of some 180,000 clones listed, around 90% are singletons. The chain recombines TRBV12-5 with TRBJ2-1, with D perhaps assigned TRBD1 or TRBD2 (5 bases each). The sample consisted of peripheral blood, taken 28 days after the second AZD1222 dose. The clonotype originates from an adult who received the AZD1222 COVID-19 vaccine. The CDR3 coding sequence is TGTGCTAGTGGTTTGAATCAGGGACGAGTAAATGAGCAGTTCTTC. Translating gives CASGLNQGRVNEQFF.